This T cell receptor beta chain was recovered during a study of monozygotic twins with inflammatory bowel disease. Template switching introduced UMIs that contain a 6-nucleotide sample barcode. From its re-call of the 5' RACE reads, TCRdb lists each CDR3 protein once, without DNA. In all, the sample yields about 210,000 distinct CDR3 sequences. Overall study findings and caveats: Discrimination among different T cell subtypes was not achievable. It was in IBD patients that TCRbeta diversity (inverse Simpson) was lower than in healthy co-twins.

This CDR3 contains 11 residues. As for this clonotype: Its matching antigen is unknown.

The chain employs TRBV12-3 or TRBV12-4 and TRBJ2-1. The receptor's source is a human donor with ulcerative colitis or Crohn's disease, or a healthy co-twin of an affected twin (not recorded which). Material for sequencing was blood. CDR3 sequence reads: CASSFDNEQFF.